This T cell receptor beta chain appears in the sequencing data of a study of T-cell memory formation after mild COVID-19 (dated by TCRdb to the early 2020s). At the level of the whole study: TCR sequence clusters from the two donors were largely donor specific. The cohort was made up of two young adult volunteers, one female and one male, who were previously healthy. T-cell clones expanding and contracting after mild COVID-19 in a couple of donors were tracked by longitudinal TCRalpha and TCRbeta repertoire sequencing.

Ficoll-Paque density gradient centrifugation was the method used to isolate PBMCs. This clonotype was seen only a few times. Its target antigen remains unknown. The sample holds no much larger clone one base away, and base qualities are not on file. Taken from cysteine to phenylalanine, the CDR3 has 15 residues. Only the CDR3 portion is preserved as DNA: 45 bases, with reading frame beginning at the first base. The germline V gene supplies CDR1 SGHVS and CDR2 FNYEAQ. Trimming takes 1 base from V and 4 bases from J, and the germline ends sit 13 bases apart. Sequencing was carried out with an Illumina NovaSeq 6000. cDNA libraries for TCRalpha and TCRbeta were prepared by 5'RACE using constant-segment primers, with sample barcodes and unique molecular identifiers added. Trizol reagent was used to extract RNA from every sample. Libraries were amplified in two PCR steps, with a second sample barcode and Illumina TruSeq adapters added in the second step. Sequencing of libraries was performed on an Illumina NovaSeq with 2 x 150 bp paired-end reads. For the original study's pipeline: Demultiplexing of reads and collapsing into UMI-guided consensus sequences were performed with migec v1.2.7. With mixcr v2.1.11, UMI consensuses were aligned to TRA and TRB V and J templates and assembled into clonotypes. A clonotype was counted as expanded or contracted only if both edgeR and NoisET called the change significant, with noise models trained on biological replicates. edgeR calls used a false discovery rate-adjusted p below 0.01 and a log2 fold-change threshold of 1. As an exploratory analysis of dynamics, PCA with hierarchical clustering was applied to max-normalized trajectories of the 1000 most abundant clonotypes. The CD4 or CD8 phenotype of responding clones was assigned using the separately sequenced CD4+ and CD8+ repertoires. TCRdb itself trimmed the public reads at Q25 with fastp, ran MiXCR and retained productive beta chains. Every entry covers one CDR3 protein and lists the most common genes and DNA from its rows. V and J calls and clone size were set by TCRdb, not the authors. This sample has about 260,000 distinct CDR3 sequences in its table, and 15% to 20% of those were observed once. Clones ranked in the top ten supply roughly 22% of the sample.

What the study reported, not specific to this receptor: Some responding clones were detected in pre-infection memory, which suggested that pre-existing cross-reactive memory T cells had joined the SARS-CoV-2 response. Only a couple of mild cases were covered in the study, and larger cohorts including severe cases with pre-infection samples were considered necessary. Balanced CD4/CD8 phenotypes were observed for clones contracting from day 15 to 85, whereas a bias towards CD4+ was observed for a second wave of clones expanding from day 15 to 37. Contracting CD4+ clones appeared mostly in the CM and EM memory subsets, whereas CD8+ clones were enriched in EMRA. SARS-CoV-2 specificity of the second-wave clones peaking on day 37 was not confirmed.

The specimen was PBMCs or a T cell subset sorted from them (not recorded which). Here the chain combines TRBV7-6 and TRBJ1-1; possibly the D gene is TRBD1, per 6 matching bases. This TCR came from a man younger than 30 who had mild COVID-19 (a few samples of this study predate the infection). The sample titles of this study are shuffled in the database, so cell type and time point are left out; the donor was told from shared clones. The DNA reads TGTGCCAGCAGCTTAGAAGGCAGGGGTCGCACTGAAGCTTTCTTT. Translated, this gives CASSLEGRGRTEAFF.